This TCR beta chain came from a study of blood T cell repertoires in COVID-19. This clone was observed once. V trimming: 4 bases; J trimming: 5 bases; junction bases outside the gene matches: 2. The germline V gene has CDR1 LGHDT and CDR2 YNNKEL (reference sequence). The CDR3 totals 13 residues. The assay was immunoSEQ multiplex PCR, and TCRdb's table has in-frame clones only and misses some. The sample gives roughly 100,000 clones, roughly 90% of which show up once; approximately 3.6% is in the top ten. The sequence derives from a woman between 55 and 75 years old with acute or convalescent COVID-19. The material sequenced was peripheral blood. The chain carries TRBV3-1 (or the pseudogene TRBV3-2) and TRBJ1-3; 7 bases agree with TRBD1. CDR3 sequence: CASSPGQRNTIYF. CDR3 bases: TGTGCCAGCAGCCCGGGACAGCGAAACACCATATATTTT.